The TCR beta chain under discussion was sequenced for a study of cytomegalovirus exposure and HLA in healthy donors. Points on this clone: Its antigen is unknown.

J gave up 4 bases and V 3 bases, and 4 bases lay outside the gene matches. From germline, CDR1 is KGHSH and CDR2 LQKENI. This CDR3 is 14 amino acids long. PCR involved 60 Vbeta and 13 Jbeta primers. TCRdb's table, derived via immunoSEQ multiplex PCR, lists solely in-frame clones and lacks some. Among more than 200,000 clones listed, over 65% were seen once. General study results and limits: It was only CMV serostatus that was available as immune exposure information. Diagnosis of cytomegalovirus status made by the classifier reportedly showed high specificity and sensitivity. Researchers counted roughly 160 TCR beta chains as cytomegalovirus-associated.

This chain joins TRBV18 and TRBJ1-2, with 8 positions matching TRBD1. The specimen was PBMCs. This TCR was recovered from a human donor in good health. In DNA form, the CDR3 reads TGTGCCAGCTCACCTCCGACAGGGGCCTATGGCTACACCTTC. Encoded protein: CASSPPTGAYGYTF. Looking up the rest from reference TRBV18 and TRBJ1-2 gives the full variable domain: NAGVMQNPRHLVRRRGQEARLRCSPMKGHSHVYWYRQLPEEGLKFMVYLQKENIIDESGMPKERFSAEFPKEGPSILRIQQVVRGDSAAYFCASSPPTGAYGYTFGSGTRLTVV.